A single sample is the source of the 22 T cell receptor beta chains below, sequenced in a study of tumor-infiltrating lymphocytes in oesophageal squamous cell carcinoma. TCRdb recomputed calls from the PCR reads with MiXCR, one row per CDR3 protein. This table has about 14,000 distinct CDR3 sequences, 46% appearing once. The sequenced sample consisted of blood. The receptors originated from a male donor with esophageal squamous cell carcinoma.

This clonotype was recorded many times. The rearrangement links TRBV5-4 to TRBJ2-5, with D possibly matching TRBD2 (6 bases). This CDR3 has 13 amino acids. Germline V gene data show CDR1 as SGHNT and CDR2 as YYREEE (reference sequence). Trimming left V 2 bases short and J 4 bases short, with 9 bases between. CDR3 sequence (DNA): TGTGCCAGCAGCTTCGAACTAGCAGAGACCCAGTACTTC. Amino acid sequence: CASSFELAETQYF.

This chain links TRBV6-2 or TRBV6-3 with TRBJ2-7, with D perhaps being TRBD1 or TRBD2 (5 bases each). The J call may be incorrect, as the DNA end agrees better with TRBJ2-1. CDR3 size: 15 residues. Per the germline V gene, CDR1 is MNHEY and CDR2 is SVGEGT. CDR3 sequence: CASRYTGPVYNEQFF. The CDR3, as DNA: TGTGCCAGCAGATATACGGGACCGGTTTACAATGAGCAGTTCTTC.

The chain has TRBV7-8 and TRBJ2-1; D is tentatively TRBD1 or TRBD2 (5 bases each). The J call may not be correct, given that the DNA end is closer to TRBJ2-7. This CDR3 comprises 13 residues. Germline V CDR1 and CDR2: SGHVS, FQNEAQ. CDR3 region: CASSPGTDNEQYF. CDR3 in DNA: TGTGCCAGCAGCCCCGGGACGGACAATGAGCAGTACTTC.

This clonotype was detected a few times. V usage is TRBV7-2 and J usage is TRBJ2-3, with 7 bases fitting TRBD2. Matching the DNA end better, TRBJ2-7 makes the J call doubtful. Per germline, CDR1 SGHTA and CDR2 FQGNSA. The CDR3 spans 14 residues. The chain's CDR3 is CASSYSGTTYEQYF. DNA for the CDR3: TGTGCCAGCAGCTACAGCGGGACCACCTACGAGCAGTACTTC.

The chain uses TRBV7-2 and TRBJ2-3, with no clear D. This CDR3 is 14 amino acids long. Per the germline V gene, CDR1 is SGHTA and CDR2 is FQGNSA. V was cut by 5 bases and J by 4 bases, with 13 bases left in between. The CDR3 bases are TGTGCCAGCAGCCCTAGTGTAGTCCCAGATACGCAGTATTTT. Translated: CASSPSVVPDTQYF.

This clonotype appeared a single time. The CDR3 carries no conserved terminal phenylalanine or tryptophan, so it likely arises from a read error. The DNA is left out, because the CDR3 cannot be placed on it with certainty; the CDR3 is given as TCRdb lists it. The V call is TRBV7-8, the J call TRBJ2-5. The length of the CDR3 is 12 amino acids, counting both ends. Looked up from germline, CDR1 is SGHVS and CDR2 is FQNEAQ. This chain's CDR3 is CASSLKNFNFGS.

The chain couples TRBV7-4 to TRBJ2-4; perhaps TRBD2 as D (5 bases). V lost 5 bases to trimming and J lost 15 bases, with 23 bases between them. The germline V gene encodes CDR1 SGHVT and CDR2 SQSDAQ. The CDR3 runs to 14 residues. The CDR3 coding sequence is TGTGCCAGCAGCACCCGGGCGAACACCGGGGAGCTGTACTTC. Protein sequence: CASSTRANTGELYF.

Points on this clonotype: A junction boundary mismatches the germline segment, possibly from a read error. This chain links TRBV27 with TRBJ1-1; a weak D match, TRBD1 (6 bases). This CDR3 is built from 18 residues. In germline, CDR1 is MNHEY, CDR2 SMNVEV (reference sequence). The CDR3 coding sequence is TGTGCCAGCAGTTTACGGGGGGTTCAGGGGACGATAAACACTAAAGCTTTCTTT. Translated: CASSLRGVQGTINTKAFF.

The chain carries TRBV4-1 and TRBJ1-4; 8 bases fit TRBD1. The junction had 6 bases not matched to a gene; V was cut back by 1 base and J by 8 bases. This CDR3 is 15 amino acids long. The V gene's germline CDR1 is MGHRA and CDR2 YSYEKL. The CDR3 is CASSQADRVWEKLFF. The DNA for the CDR3 is TGCGCCAGCAGCCAAGCGGACAGGGTTTGGGAAAAACTGTTTTTT.

This clonotype was counted at least ten times. One base away lies a much larger clone, so this may be a sequencing read error. The rearrangement joins TRBV14 to TRBJ1-6; D unresolved. The CDR3 runs 9 residues. In germline, CDR1 is SGHDN, CDR2 FVKESK. Trimming removed 0 bases from V and 18 bases from J, with 3 bases in between. This chain's CDR3 is CASSQDAHF. As DNA, the CDR3 is TGTGCCAGCAGCCAAGATGCCCACTTT.

On this clonotype itself: A junction boundary mismatches the germline segment, possibly from a read error. J is TRBJ2-1 and V is TRBV7-7; possibly TRBD2 for D (5 bases). The J call may not be correct, given that the DNA end is closer to TRBJ2-5. This CDR3 has 13 amino acids. Germline CDR1 is SSHAT and CDR2 is FNYEAQ (reference sequence). The CDR3: CASSLTRGETQYF. The CDR3 coding sequence is TGTGCTAGCAGCTTAACCCGAGGGGAGACCCAGTACTTC.

This clonotype was seen a few times. This rearrangement joins TRBV7-2 to TRBJ2-3, with 8 bases lining up with TRBD2. After removal of 1 base from V and 5 bases from J, the junction contained 5 bases not matched to a gene. The CDR3 loop spans 15 amino acids. Per the germline V gene, CDR1 is SGHTA and CDR2 is FQGNSA. The CDR3, as DNA: TGTGCCAGCAGCTTAGACGGGAGGGGGGTAGATACGCAGTATTTT. Translation gives CASSLDGRGVDTQYF.

Concerning this clonotype itself: The limits of the CDR3 on the DNA are not certain, so only TCRdb's listed CDR3 is given. This chain joins TRBV11-2 and TRBJ2-6. Germline assignment: CDR1 SGHAT and CDR2 FQNNGV. The CDR3 spans 17 amino acids, including both terminal residues. The chain's CDR3 is CASSPIGTVVLRAVLRF.

This clonotype was counted at least ten times. The limits of the CDR3 on the DNA are not certain, so only TCRdb's listed CDR3 is given. The J gene is TRBJ2-4, the V gene TRBV28; the table assigns TRBD2, which was not confirmed against the DNA. Germline V lookup: CDR1 MDHEN, CDR2 SYDVKM. The CDR3 spans 15 residues, counting both ends. CDR3 region: CASSFGRGIYSPLHF.

The CDR3 nucleotides read TGTGCCAGCGTAAGGGACACTGAAGCTTTCTTT. Translation gives CASVRDTEAFF. The chain uses TRBV5-6 and TRBJ1-1, with D unclear. The V gene's germline CDR1 is SGHDT and CDR2 YYEEEE. This CDR3 has 11 residues. Between the trimmed V and J ends, which lost 7 bases and 3 bases, there was a span of 7 bases.

V usage is TRBV7-2 and J usage is TRBJ2-5; 12 nucleotides line up with TRBD2. The end of the DNA fits TRBJ2-3 better, so the J call may be wrong. CDR1 is SGHTA, CDR2 FQGNSA, per germline. This CDR3 region has 12 residues. In nucleotides, the CDR3 is TGTGCCAGCACTAGCGGGAGGGCCACGCAGTATTTT. Translated, it gives CASTSGRATQYF.

This clonotype was observed at least ten times. The chain links TRBV2 to TRBJ2-6, with D tentatively TRBD1 (6 bases). Trimming pared 7 bases from V and 1 base from J, leaving 20 bases between. The CDR3 is 18 amino acids. Germline-derived CDR1 and CDR2 are SNHLY and FYNNEI. The CDR3 loop reads CASIISRGLRSGANVLTF. The CDR3 bases are TGTGCCAGCATTATCTCGAGGGGGTTGAGGTCTGGGGCCAACGTCCTGACTTTC.

This chain uses TRBV7-8 with TRBJ2-3; D ambiguous. V lost 4 bases and J 6 bases, leaving 8 bases between the germline ends. CDR1 is SGHVS, CDR2 FQNEAQ, per germline. The CDR3 consists of 12 residues. This chain's CDR3 is CASSSPTDTQYF. The CDR3 DNA reads as TGTGCCAGCAGCTCACCTACGGATACGCAGTATTTT.

This clonotype has at least ten counts. Since a much larger clone is just one base distant, this may be a read error. The rearrangement links TRBV27 to TRBJ2-5; D is uncertain. Germline CDR1 reads MNHEY; CDR2 reads SMNVEV (reference sequence). The CDR3 totals 12 residues. Trimming pared 5 bases from V and 11 bases from J, leaving 15 bases between. The CDR3 DNA is TGTGCCAGCAGTGACTCATACAATGAGCAGTACTTC. Translation: CASSDSYNEQYF.

The chain combines TRBV6-5 with TRBJ2-1; 7 nucleotides line up with TRBD1. Germline V gene sequence: CDR1 MNHEY, CDR2 SVGAGI. The CDR3 extends over 14 amino acids. The junction had 7 bases not matched to a gene; V was cut back by 6 bases and J by 5 bases. The CDR3 spells CASRDLGQHNEQFF. The CDR3 nucleotides read TGTGCCAGCAGAGACCTGGGACAGCACAATGAGCAGTTCTTC.

Regarding this clonotype: A much larger clone differs by one base, so this may be a read error. The chain recombines TRBV19 with TRBJ2-3; D remains ambiguous. Germline V gene sequence: CDR1 LNHDA, CDR2 SQIVND (reference sequence). CDR3 length: 13 amino acids. In DNA form, the CDR3 reads TGTGTCAGTAGTGGGCCCTTCACAGATACGCAGTATTTT. It specifies CVSSGPFTDTQYF.

This chain uses TRBV7-8 with TRBJ1-1; tentatively, D is TRBD1 (5 bases). The germline CDR1 and CDR2 sequences are SGHVS and FQNEAQ. The CDR3 runs to 13 residues. V was trimmed by 1 base and J by 5 bases, leaving 8 bases between them. CDR3 sequence reads: CASSLGGTTEAFF. As DNA, the CDR3 is TGTGCCAGCAGCTTAGGGGGGACGACTGAAGCTTTCTTT.